This T cell receptor beta chain was observed in a study of T cell responses to AZD1222 COVID-19 vaccine. Findings and caveats of the study: Clonal diversity was possibly underestimated, and the donors were mostly white British, with more females.

Pooling was applied to second doses at about 4 or about 12 weeks. Concerning this clone: What it binds is not known.

Data came from immunoSEQ multiplex PCR; TCRdb stores just in-frame clones and leaves some out. The table lists approximately 89,000 clones, over 80% of them singletons. Germline assignment: CDR1 KGHDR and CDR2 SFDVKD. This CDR3 contains 15 residues. V shed 3 bases, J shed 5 bases, and the junction held 5 bases outside the gene matches. This receptor was taken from an adult who received the AZD1222 COVID-19 vaccine. This chain connects TRBV24-1 to TRBJ2-2, with 7 nucleotides matching TRBD2. The starting material was peripheral blood, obtained 28 days after the second AZD1222 dose. The CDR3 coding sequence is TGTGCCACCAGTGATGCGGGGGTCGAGACCGGGGAGCTGTTTTTT. It yields the protein CATSDAGVETGELFF.